This T cell receptor beta chain was documented in a study of beta chain features in type 1 diabetes. Study-wide results and caveats: cDNA sequencing could over-represent cells with high TCR expression. There was no resolution here of whether HLA type influences TCRB rearrangement.

The sequenced template was cDNA made from the entire isolated RNA. Regulatory, naive and central memory T cell samples averaged approximately 3.4 million reads. Assay used: immunoSEQ multiplex PCR; TCRdb lists only in-frame clones, some missing. The sample has approximately 150,000 clones, roughly 10% seen once; the top ten hold around 0.65%. Note on this clone: Its antigen is unidentified.

The authors sorted CD4+ naive, central memory, regulatory and stem cell-like memory cells via CD45RO/CCR7/CD25/CD127/CD95/CD27. The germline gives CDR1 MNHEY, CDR2 SVGAGI. With 6 bases removed from V and 5 bases from J, the gap between germline ends came to 11 bases. This CDR3 spans 13 amino acids. The clonotype comes from a woman aged 40 to 50 in good health. Specimen: central memory CD4+ T cells from blood. The chain is built from TRBV6-5 and TRBJ2-1; weak D call: TRBD1 (6 bases). The CDR3 DNA reads as TGTGCCAGCAGCTCCGGACAGAACAATGAGCAGTTCTTC. Amino acids: CASSSGQNNEQFF.